Below, 32 T cell receptor beta chains from the same sample are listed, as sequenced in a study of blood T cell repertoires in COVID-19. Libraries were prepared by immunoSEQ multiplex PCR; TCRdb keeps only in-frame clonotypes and omits some of them. The sample has roughly 180,000 clones, roughly 85% seen once; the top ten hold 6.5% to 9%. Sequenced material: peripheral blood. The receptors shown here come from a woman aged 55-69 years with acute or convalescent COVID-19.

The chain has TRBV3-1 (or the pseudogene TRBV3-2) and TRBJ2-1; tentatively, D is TRBD2 (5 bases). Germline CDR1 LGHDT, CDR2 YNNKEL (reference sequence). The CDR3 is made up of 18 amino acids. V lost 0 bases and J 0 bases, leaving 15 bases between the germline ends. The CDR3: CASSQDSDFISSYNEQFF. CDR3 nucleotides: TGTGCCAGCAGCCAAGATTCGGACTTCATAAGCTCCTACAATGAGCAGTTCTTC.

This chain uses TRBV5-1 with TRBJ2-2; 16 nucleotides line up with TRBD2. Germline assignment: CDR1 SGHRS and CDR2 YFSETQ. The CDR3 loop spans 18 amino acids. J was trimmed by 7 bases and V by 2 bases; bases with no gene match: 8. CDR3 coding DNA: TGCGCCAGCAGCTTAACCGGGACTAGCGGGAGGGCCCTCGGGGAGCTGTTTTTT. Translation: CASSLTGTSGRALGELFF.

The rearrangement uses TRBV5-1 and TRBJ1-1; 8 nucleotides line up with TRBD1. The CDR3 has 14 residues. Per the germline V gene, CDR1 is SGHRS and CDR2 is YFSETQ. V dropped 4 bases and J dropped 4; count of bases not matched to a gene: 6. The CDR3 DNA follows: TGCGCCAGCAGCCAAGGACAGGGAGTCACTGAAGCTTTCTTT. It codes for CASSQGQGVTEAFF. Full variable domain (outside the CDR3, taken from reference TRBV5-1 and TRBJ1-1): KAGVTQTPRYLIKTRGQQVTLSCSPISGHRSVSWYQQTPGQGLQFLFEYFSETQRNKGNFPGRFSGRQFSNSRSEMNVSTLELGDSALYLCASSQGQGVTEAFFGQGTRLTVV.

V and J are TRBV12-1 and TRBJ1-1. TRBV12-1 is a pseudogene. There are 11 residues in the CDR3. CDR3 protein: CASSPLPEAFF. DNA for the CDR3: TGTGCCAGCAGCCCCCTCCCTGAAGCTTTCTTT.

The V and J genes are TRBV6-5 and TRBJ1-1; weak D call: TRBD1 (5 bases). In germline, CDR1 is MNHEY, CDR2 SVGAGI. CDR3 size: 15 residues. Deletions cut 0 bases from V and 4 bases from J, with 12 bases between. For the CDR3, the DNA is TGTGCCAGCAGTTACTCGATTCGGGGGACCACTGAAGCTTTCTTT. This translates into CASSYSIRGTTEAFF.

The V and J genes are TRBV24-1 and TRBJ1-2; D gene unclear. Germline V CDR1 and CDR2: KGHDR, SFDVKD. This CDR3 comprises 11 residues. The V and J ends lost 3 bases and 6 bases respectively, with 4 bases between them. The CDR3 nucleotides are TGTGCCACCAGTGATCTCGATGGCTACACCTTC. This codes for CATSDLDGYTF.

The chain couples TRBV7-9 to TRBJ1-4; 10 positions agree with TRBD1. Per the germline V gene, CDR1 is SEHNR and CDR2 is FQNEAQ (reference sequence). This CDR3 has 15 amino acids. V was clipped by 5 bases and J by 5 bases; unmatched bases: 5. For the CDR3, the DNA is TGTGCCAGCAGCACAGGACAGGGGGGGAATGAAAAACTGTTTTTT. Translating it yields CASSTGQGGNEKLFF.

This clone was detected only a few times. V and J are TRBV29-1 and TRBJ2-3; D not certain. The CDR3 extends over 18 amino acids. Trimming removed 1 base from V and 14 bases from J, with 34 bases in between. Germline CDR1 is SQVTM and CDR2 is ANQGSEA. The CDR3 region has the DNA TGCAGCGTTGAAGGAGAGACAAATCCCCCTTTAACCTCCCCCGCGCCGTATTTT. Encoded protein: CSVEGETNPPLTSPAPYF.

CDR3 coding DNA: TGTGCCAGCAGCCTTACAGGTGATACCCGAAAAGCCACCCCTAGCAATCAGCCCCAGCATTTT. It encodes CASSLTGDTRKATPSNQPQHF. The chain links TRBV7-8 to TRBJ1-5; TRBD1 might be the D (5 bases). This CDR3 spans 21 amino acids. CDR1 is SGHVS, CDR2 FQNEAQ, per germline. V lost 5 bases to trimming and J lost 0 bases, with 29 bases between them.

This clone was seen only a few times. The V and J genes are TRBV6-1 and TRBJ1-2, with D unresolved. Trimming took off 1 base at V and 8 bases at J, with 11 bases between the two ends. The CDR3 is 13 amino acids. The germline gives CDR1 MNHNS, CDR2 SASEGT. This CDR3 is CASSEGETWGYTF. The CDR3 region has the DNA TGTGCCAGCAGTGAAGGGGAGACCTGGGGCTACACCTTC.

The chain couples TRBV6-5 to TRBJ1-4; D remains ambiguous. CDR3 length: 13 residues. Germline CDR1 MNHEY, CDR2 SVGAGI. The V end lost 10 bases, the J end lost 8 bases, and 17 bases lay between the germline ends. In nucleotides, the CDR3 is TGTGCCACTAGACCGACGTTTAACGAAAAACTGTTTTTT. The encoded protein is CATRPTFNEKLFF.

V and J are TRBV5-1 and TRBJ1-5, with 7 bases matching TRBD1. Trimming at V came to 4 bases and at J to 3 bases, leaving 13 bases not matched to a gene. The CDR3 is made up of 17 amino acids. Germline values: CDR1 SGHRS, CDR2 YFSETQ. The CDR3 region is CASSPRRDRRFNQPQHF. The CDR3 coding sequence is TGCGCCAGCAGCCCGCGCCGGGACAGAAGATTCAATCAGCCCCAGCATTTT.

The genes are TRBV9 and TRBJ1-2; the match to TRBD1 covers 10 bases. The V gene's germline CDR1 is SGDLS and CDR2 YYNGEE. This CDR3 spans 13 amino acids. The V segment lost 4 bases and the J segment 8 bases; nucleotides outside the gene matches: 5. This CDR3 is CASSTDRGHGYTF. CDR3 nucleotide sequence: TGTGCCAGCAGCACCGACAGGGGGCACGGCTACACCTTC.

V is TRBV18 and J is TRBJ2-1; 15 bases are shared with TRBD2. There are 17 residues in the CDR3. Germline values: CDR1 KGHSH, CDR2 LQKENI. The junction had 9 bases not matched to a gene; V was cut back by 6 bases and J by 6 bases. The chain's CDR3 is CASSHGTSGRIFNEQFF. The CDR3 nucleotides are TGTGCCAGCTCGCACGGGACTAGCGGGAGGATCTTCAATGAGCAGTTCTTC. Full variable domain (missing parts from reference TRBV18 and TRBJ2-1): NAGVMQNPRHLVRRRGQEARLRCSPMKGHSHVYWYRQLPEEGLKFMVYLQKENIIDESGMPKERFSAEFPKEGPSILRIQQVVRGDSAAYFCASSHGTSGRIFNEQFFGPGTRLTVL.

The chain joins TRBV25-1 to TRBJ1-1; D gene unclear. This CDR3 is built from 13 residues. The germline CDR1 and CDR2 sequences are MGHDK and SYGVNS. Trimming left V 4 bases short and J 1 base short, with 7 bases between. DNA for the CDR3: TGTGCCAGCAGTGTCGCAGGGAACACTGAAGCTTTCTTT. Protein: CASSVAGNTEAFF.

In DNA, the CDR3 is TGTGCCAGCAGTGCCGACAGGGCCGCTTTCTTT. It is translated as CASSADRAAFF. The V and J genes are TRBV25-1 and TRBJ1-1, with TRBD1 matching 7 bases. J gave up 11 bases and V 4 bases, and 4 bases lay outside the gene matches. Per germline, CDR1 MGHDK and CDR2 SYGVNS. This CDR3 region has 11 residues.

The chain carries TRBV5-4 and TRBJ2-7; the D gene is possibly TRBD1 (5 bases). Trimming took off 1 base at V and 1 base at J, with 6 bases between the two ends. Germline V gene sequence: CDR1 SGHNT, CDR2 YYREEE (reference sequence). The CDR3 is made up of 13 amino acids. The CDR3 nucleotides read TGTGCCAGCAGCTTGACAGGTTCCTACGAGCAGTACTTC. Amino acid sequence: CASSLTGSYEQYF.

The chain uses TRBV25-1 and TRBJ1-2, with D possibly matching TRBD1 (6 bases). This CDR3 has 14 residues. The germline V and J ends were trimmed by 4 bases and 4 bases, with 13 bases remaining between them. Germline-derived CDR1 and CDR2 are MGHDK and SYGVNS. The CDR3 DNA sequence: TGTGCCAGCAGTGGACAGGCTACTGTCTATGGCTACACCTTC. It specifies CASSGQATVYGYTF.

This chain links TRBV12-3 or TRBV12-4 with TRBJ2-7, with 8 bases that match TRBD2. Unmatched junction bases numbered 3, after V lost 6 bases and J lost 2 bases. This CDR3 spans 13 amino acids. CDR3 DNA: TGTGCCAGCAGGGCTAGCGGGCCCTACGAGCAGTACTTC. This sequence encodes CASRASGPYEQYF.

This clone was detected once. The V gene is TRBV30, the J gene TRBJ2-3, with TRBD2 as a possible D gene (6 bases). The germline V gene encodes CDR1 GTSNPN and CDR2 SVGIG (reference sequence). With 4 bases removed from V and 6 bases from J, the gap between germline ends came to 11 bases. This CDR3 is built from 12 residues. As DNA, the CDR3 is TGTGCCTGGAACGGGGCGGGGGATACGCAGTATTTT. Protein: CAWNGAGDTQYF.

This chain connects TRBV15 to TRBJ2-7, with 8 bases lining up with TRBD1. CDR3 length equals 13 residues. CDR1 is LNHNV and CDR2 is YYDKDF in the germline V gene (reference sequence). Unmatched junction bases numbered 5, after V lost 5 bases and J lost 5 bases. For the CDR3, the DNA is TGTGCCACCAGCGTGAACAGGGGGAACGAGCAGTACTTC. This gives the protein CATSVNRGNEQYF.

This clone was picked up a small number of times. The gene calls are TRBV19 and TRBJ1-2, with 8 nucleotides matching TRBD1. The CDR3 runs 14 residues. CDR1 LNHDA and CDR2 SQIVND come from the germline V gene (reference sequence). The V segment lost 4 bases and the J segment 1 base; nucleotides outside the gene matches: 2. The CDR3 nucleotides read TGTGCCAGTAGTAATGACAGGGGTAACTATGGCTACACCTTC. This sequence encodes CASSNDRGNYGYTF.

The chain has TRBV2 and TRBJ1-5, with D perhaps matching TRBD1 (5 bases). Trimming pared 5 bases from V and 2 bases from J, leaving 10 bases between. The CDR3 extends over 14 amino acids. Germline loops: CDR1 SNHLY, CDR2 FYNNEI. CDR3 region: CASSRGLGNQPQHF. The CDR3 DNA follows: TGTGCCAGCAGTAGGGGTCTCGGCAATCAGCCCCAGCATTTT.

This clone was counted once. V is TRBV11-2 and J is TRBJ1-2, with D possibly matching TRBD1 (6 bases). CDR1 and CDR2 (germline): SGHAT, FQNNGV. V was shortened by 3 bases and J by 4 bases, with 9 bases between the two germline ends. The CDR3 runs to 13 residues. In DNA, the CDR3 is TGTGCCAGCAGCTTCTCAGGGGTCTATGGCTACACCTTC. This encodes CASSFSGVYGYTF. Full variable domain (missing parts from reference TRBV11-2 and TRBJ1-2): EAGVAQSPRYKIIEKRQSVAFWCNPISGHATLYWYQQILGQGPKLLIQFQNNGVVDDSQLPKDRFSAERLKGVDSTLKIQPAKLEDSAVYLCASSFSGVYGYTFGSGTRLTVV.

This chain uses TRBV10-3 with TRBJ2-4; 9 positions agree with TRBD1. From germline, CDR1 is ENHRY and CDR2 SYGVKD. The CDR3 runs 14 residues. CDR3 residues: CATRGTGTKNIQYF. Written as DNA, the CDR3 is TGTGCGACCCGGGGGACAGGGACCAAAAACATTCAGTACTTC.

The genes are TRBV10-3 and TRBJ2-3, with 11 bases fitting TRBD2. Trimming at V came to 5 bases and at J to 1 base, leaving 8 bases not matched to a gene. Germline loops: CDR1 ENHRY, CDR2 SYGVKD. The CDR3 spans 17 residues. The CDR3, as DNA: TGTGCCATCAGTTCTCTAGCGGGAGGCGTGGGCACAGATACGCAGTATTTT. Amino acids: CAISSLAGGVGTDTQYF.

The rearrangement uses TRBV9 and TRBJ2-5, with 10 bases identical to TRBD1. CDR3 length: 15 amino acids. CDR1 is SGDLS, CDR2 YYNGEE, per germline. The V gene end was trimmed by 4 bases and the J gene end by 5 bases; junction bases not matched to a gene: 8. CDR3 residues: CASSSTGQGLETQYF. The CDR3 nucleotides read TGTGCCAGCAGCTCCACGGGACAGGGGCTGGAGACCCAGTACTTC. The full variable domain, rest sourced from reference TRBV9 and TRBJ2-5, is DSGVTQTPKHLITATGQRVTLRCSPRSGDLSVYWYQQSLDQGLQFLIQYYNGEERAKGNILERFSAQQFPDLHSELNLSSLELGDSALYFCASSSTGQGLETQYFGPGTRLLVL.

V is TRBV5-5 and J is TRBJ2-1, with 10 positions matching TRBD1. Germline loops: CDR1 SGHKS, CDR2 YYEKEE (reference sequence). V lost 4 bases, J lost 7 bases, and 8 bases stayed unmatched. This CDR3 region has 15 residues. The CDR3 spells CASSPAGQGTNEQFF. The DNA for the CDR3 is TGTGCCAGCAGCCCAGCGGGACAGGGGACGAATGAGCAGTTCTTC.

The chain is built from TRBV5-8 and TRBJ1-2; D perhaps matches TRBD1 (6 bases). The V and J ends lost 7 bases and 4 bases respectively, with 11 bases between them. There are 12 residues in the CDR3. Germline V gene data show CDR1 as SGHTS and CDR2 as YDEGEE. DNA of the CDR3: TGTGCCAGCGAAGACAGGATCTATGGCTACACCTTC. Its translation is CASEDRIYGYTF. The entire variable domain, with the rest obtained from reference TRBV5-8 and TRBJ1-2, is as follows: EAGVTQSPTHLIKTRGQQATLRCSPISGHTSVYWYQQALGLGLQFLLWYDEGEERNRGNFPPRFSGRQFPNYSSELNVNALELEDSALYLCASEDRIYGYTFGSGTRLTVV.

This clone showed up just once. V usage is TRBV4-1 and J usage is TRBJ1-4; D gene uncertain. This CDR3 comprises 14 residues. Germline V lookup: CDR1 MGHRA, CDR2 YSYEKL. V lost 4 bases and J lost 5, with 11 bases in between. The CDR3 DNA sequence: TGCGCCAGCAGCCTCCGGTCCGGGAATGAAAAACTGTTTTTT. Translation: CASSLRSGNEKLFF.

The rearrangement links TRBV27 to TRBJ2-7; TRBD1 matches at 7 bases. Trimming took 6 bases from V and 6 from J; bases not matched to a gene: 11. CDR3 length equals 14 residues. Per the germline V gene, CDR1 is MNHEY and CDR2 is SMNVEV (reference sequence). The CDR3 sequence is CASSQPGQSTEQYF. In nucleotides, the CDR3 is TGTGCCAGCAGCCAACCGGGACAGTCGACCGAGCAGTACTTC.

The chain combines TRBV6-5 with TRBJ1-1; D gene unclear. Germline CDR1 and CDR2: MNHEY and SVGAGI. Trimming removed 5 bases from V and 2 bases from J, with 9 bases in between. The CDR3 spans 13 residues. Written as DNA, the CDR3 is TGTGCCAGCAGTCGGGATGGAAACACTGAAGCTTTCTTT. This gives the protein CASSRDGNTEAFF.